This T cell receptor (beta chain) comes out of a study of blood T cells in healthy people across ages. Study-wide results and caveats: Estimated diversity across one million T cells was deemed an underestimate.

For the second PCR, which ran for 7 to 11 cycles, a sample-barcoded 5' primer and a J-beta primer mix were used. TCRdb re-analysed the 5' RACE reads in MiXCR, keeping a single row per CDR3 protein. This sample has about 1 million distinct CDR3 sequences, with approximately 26% found just once. This clonotype was detected only a few times. Its matching antigen is unknown. Germline V lookup: CDR1 SGHTA, CDR2 FQGNSA. This CDR3 is built from 19 residues. V lost 2 bases and J lost 3; bases outside the gene matches: 16. These data also formed part of another study, on T cells of mothers and their children.

The source is a girl aged 2 to 9 in good health. Source material: blood. The V gene is TRBV7-2, the J gene TRBJ2-5, with 9 bases that match TRBD2. CDR3 sequence reads: CASSLIFFLAGKYEETQYF. In DNA, the CDR3 is TGTGCCAGCAGCTTAATTTTTTTTCTAGCGGGGAAATACGAAGAGACCCAGTACTTC.